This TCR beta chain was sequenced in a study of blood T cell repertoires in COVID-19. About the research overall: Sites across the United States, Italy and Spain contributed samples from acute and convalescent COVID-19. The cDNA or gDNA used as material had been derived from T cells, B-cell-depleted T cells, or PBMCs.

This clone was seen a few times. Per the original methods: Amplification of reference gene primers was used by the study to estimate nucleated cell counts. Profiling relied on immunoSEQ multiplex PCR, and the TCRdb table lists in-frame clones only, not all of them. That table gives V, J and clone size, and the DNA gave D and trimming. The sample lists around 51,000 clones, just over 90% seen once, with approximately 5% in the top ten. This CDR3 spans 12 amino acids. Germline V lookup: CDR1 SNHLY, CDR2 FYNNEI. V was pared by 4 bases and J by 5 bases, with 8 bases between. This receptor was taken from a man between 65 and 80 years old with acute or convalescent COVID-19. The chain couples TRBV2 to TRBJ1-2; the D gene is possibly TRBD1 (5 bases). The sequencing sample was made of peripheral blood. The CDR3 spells CASSAGVYGYTF. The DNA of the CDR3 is TGTGCCAGCAGTGCGGGGGTGTATGGCTACACCTTC.